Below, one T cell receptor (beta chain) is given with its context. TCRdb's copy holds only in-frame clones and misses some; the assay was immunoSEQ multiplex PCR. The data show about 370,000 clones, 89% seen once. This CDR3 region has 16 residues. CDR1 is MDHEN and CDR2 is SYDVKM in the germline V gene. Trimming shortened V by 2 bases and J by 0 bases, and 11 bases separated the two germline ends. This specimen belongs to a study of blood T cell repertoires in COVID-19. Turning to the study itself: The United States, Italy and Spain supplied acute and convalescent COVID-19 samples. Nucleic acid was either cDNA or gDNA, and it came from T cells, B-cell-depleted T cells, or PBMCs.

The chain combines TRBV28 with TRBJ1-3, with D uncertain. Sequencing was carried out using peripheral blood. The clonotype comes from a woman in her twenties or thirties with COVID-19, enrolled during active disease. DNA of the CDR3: TGTGCCAGCAGTTTAAGGCAGTACTACTCTGGAAACACCATATATTTT. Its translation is CASSLRQYYSGNTIYF.